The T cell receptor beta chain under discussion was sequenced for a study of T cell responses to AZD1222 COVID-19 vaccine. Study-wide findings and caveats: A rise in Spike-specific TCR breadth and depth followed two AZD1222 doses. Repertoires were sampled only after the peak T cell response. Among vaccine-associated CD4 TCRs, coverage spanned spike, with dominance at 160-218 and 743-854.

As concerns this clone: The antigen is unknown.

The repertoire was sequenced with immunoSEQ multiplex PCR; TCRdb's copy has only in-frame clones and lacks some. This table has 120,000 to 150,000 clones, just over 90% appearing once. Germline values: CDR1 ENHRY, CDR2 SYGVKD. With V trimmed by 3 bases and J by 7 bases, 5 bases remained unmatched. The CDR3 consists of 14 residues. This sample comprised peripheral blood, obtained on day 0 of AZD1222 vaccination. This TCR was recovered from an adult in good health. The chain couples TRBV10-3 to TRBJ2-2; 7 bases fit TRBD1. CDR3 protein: CAISEGGGGGELFF. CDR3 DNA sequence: TGTGCCATCAGTGAAGGGGGCGGAGGCGGGGAGCTGTTTTTT.